These 10 T cell receptor beta chains originate from one sample sequenced in a study of shared clonotypes between healthy human individuals. Terminally differentiated effector memory CD45RA+ cells were left out of the naive CD8 fraction, which was CD45RO-negative and positively selected for CCR7. Some clones are missing from TCRdb's copy, which holds only in-frame ones; the method was immunoSEQ multiplex PCR. The profile shows around 700,000 clones, approximately 90% of them singletons. Sequencing used naive CD8+ T cells sorted from blood. Every receptor here comes from a man aged 25-45 years in good health.

For this clone: In the same sample, other DNA sequences code for this CDR3. The chain uses TRBV12-5 and TRBJ1-1, with D uncertain. This CDR3 region has 11 residues. Between the trimmed V and J ends, which lost 1 base and 4 bases, there was a span of 1 base. From germline, CDR1 is LGHNT and CDR2 FRNRAP. The chain's CDR3 is CASGLGTEAFF. In nucleotides, the CDR3 is TGTGCTAGTGGTTTGGGCACTGAAGCTTTCTTT.

V gene TRBV7-9 combines with J gene TRBJ2-3; possible D gene TRBD2, 6 bases. The germline CDR1 and CDR2 sequences are SEHNR and FQNEAQ (reference sequence). This CDR3 has 19 amino acids. V was cut by 10 bases and J by 0 bases, with 29 bases left in between. As DNA, the CDR3 is TGTGCCATTAACATCCAACGCGGGACTCGGGGTCCTAGCACAGATACGCAGTATTTT. Amino acids: CAINIQRGTRGPSTDTQYF. Variable domain in full (rest from reference TRBV7-9 and TRBJ2-3): DTGVSQNPRHKITKRGQNVTFRCDPISEHNRLYWYRQTLGQGPEFLTYFQNEAQLEKSRLLSDRFSAERPKGSFSTLEIQRTEQGDSAMYLCAINIQRGTRGPSTDTQYFGPGTRLTVL.

This clone appeared once. V usage is TRBV9 and J usage is TRBJ2-1; no reliable D call. The CDR3 extends over 15 amino acids. The V and J ends lost 4 bases and 4 bases respectively, with 15 bases between them. Germline V gives CDR1 SGDLS, CDR2 YYNGEE. The CDR3: CASSIDGSLYNEQFF. CDR3 DNA: TGTGCCAGCAGCATCGACGGATCCTTATACAATGAGCAGTTCTTC.

This chain joins TRBV11-2 and TRBJ2-7, with 7 bases that match TRBD1. The CDR3 consists of 14 residues. J was trimmed by 3 bases and V by 5 bases; bases with no gene match: 7. The germline V gene has CDR1 SGHAT and CDR2 FQNNGV. CDR3 loop: CASSPTDRVYEQYF. The CDR3 region has the DNA TGTGCCAGCAGCCCAACCGACAGGGTCTACGAGCAGTACTTC.

The chain uses TRBV27 and TRBJ1-4; D possibly corresponds to TRBD1 (5 bases). There are 16 residues in the CDR3. Germline lookup yields CDR1 MNHEY and CDR2 SMNVEV (reference sequence). Deletions cut 5 bases from V and 4 bases from J, with 17 bases between. The CDR3 region is CASSVRVGRINEKLFF. The DNA of the CDR3 is TGTGCCAGCAGTGTCCGGGTGGGACGGATTAATGAAAAACTGTTTTTT.

The CDR3 sequence: CASSLARFYEQYF. CDR3 nucleotides: TGTGCCAGCAGCTTGGCCCGATTCTACGAGCAGTACTTC. The J gene is TRBJ2-7, the V gene TRBV5-5; D unclear. CDR1 SGHKS and CDR2 YYEKEE come from the germline V gene (reference sequence). V lost 0 bases to trimming and J lost 3 bases, with 7 bases between them. This CDR3 has 13 amino acids.

The chain employs TRBV27 and TRBJ2-7, with D possibly matching TRBD2 (6 bases). The CDR3 consists of 16 residues. Trimming took 5 bases from V and 0 from J, leaving 17 bases between them. Germline V gene sequence: CDR1 MNHEY, CDR2 SMNVEV (reference sequence). The DNA for the CDR3 is TGTGCCAGCAGTCCCCATTTGGGAGGACTCTCCTACGAGCAGTACTTC. Protein: CASSPHLGGLSYEQYF.

The gene calls are TRBV5-1 and TRBJ2-7, with D hard to call. Per germline, CDR1 SGHRS and CDR2 YFSETQ. CDR3 length: 13 amino acids. Deletions cut 4 bases from V and 4 bases from J, with 12 bases between. The CDR3 loop reads CASSLGPLYEQYF. The CDR3 nucleotides read TGCGCCAGCAGCCTCGGCCCTCTATACGAGCAGTACTTC.

The chain is built from TRBV11-3 and TRBJ1-5, with D tentatively TRBD1 (6 bases). This CDR3 contains 13 residues. V lost 5 bases to trimming and J lost 11 bases, with 16 bases between them. Germline V CDR1 and CDR2: SGHNT, YENEEA. Here the CDR3 DNA reads TGTGCCAGCAGCGTCAATCGACAGGAGGCCCAGCATTTT. This gives the protein CASSVNRQEAQHF.

The V and J genes are TRBV5-1 and TRBJ2-7, with TRBD2 identical over 10 bases. Germline lookup yields CDR1 SGHRS and CDR2 YFSETQ. The CDR3 is 15 residues long. The junction had 7 bases not matched to a gene; V was cut back by 3 bases and J by 4 bases. CDR3 sequence (DNA): TGCGCCAGCAGCTATACCGGACTAGCGGCATACGAGCAGTACTTC. This sequence encodes CASSYTGLAAYEQYF.